What follows is one T cell receptor beta chain and its context. Antigen specificity is unknown. V shed 6 bases, J shed 0 bases, and the junction held 4 bases outside the gene matches. This CDR3 is 14 amino acids long. Germline loops: CDR1 MGHRA, CDR2 YSYEKL. This specimen comes from a study of blood T cells in healthy people across ages. For the second PCR, which ran for 7 to 11 cycles, a sample-barcoded 5' primer and a J-beta primer mix were used. Researchers report that a template-switch adaptor with 12 random nucleotides tagged each cDNA molecule. TCRdb processed the 5' RACE reads anew with MiXCR; each CDR3 protein has one entry. Of 540,000 or so distinct CDR3 sequences listed, roughly 28% are singletons. Overall study results and limits: Roughly linear age-related decline in beta diversity appeared, significant by age 40.

The source of this sequence is a woman in her 70s in good health. The sequencing input was blood. The gene calls are TRBV4-1 and TRBJ1-2; 7 nucleotides agree with TRBD1. The CDR3 loop reads CASRPGQTNYGYTF. CDR3 bases: TGCGCCAGCAGACCGGGACAGACTAACTATGGCTACACCTTC.